These 12 T cell receptor beta chains originate from one sample sequenced in a study of blood T cell repertoires in COVID-19. Data came from immunoSEQ multiplex PCR; TCRdb stores just in-frame clones and leaves some out. The profile shows approximately 320,000 clones, around 92% of them singletons. The sample consisted of peripheral blood. These receptors originate from a woman aged 25-40 years with COVID-19, enrolled during active disease.

This chain joins TRBV5-1 and TRBJ1-4; D unclear. The germline V gene encodes CDR1 SGHRS and CDR2 YFSETQ. V shed 0 bases and J shed 3 bases, with 15 bases lying between them. There are 17 residues in the CDR3. CDR3 bases: TGCGCCAGCAGCTTGGCCCCCCCGCCCACAGCTAATGAAAAACTGTTTTTT. Translation gives CASSLAPPPTANEKLFF.

This sequence joins TRBV5-1 and TRBJ1-1; perhaps TRBD1 as D (5 bases). From germline, CDR1 is SGHRS and CDR2 YFSETQ. V shed 4 bases and J shed 3 bases, with 13 bases lying between them. The CDR3 is made up of 14 amino acids. As DNA, the CDR3 is TGCGCCAGCAGCCCAGGGACTGCCGACACTGAAGCTTTCTTT. It encodes CASSPGTADTEAFF.

This clone was found once. The J gene is TRBJ2-5, the V gene TRBV7-9; D unclear. Germline CDR1 and CDR2: SEHNR and FQNEAQ (reference sequence). This CDR3 comprises 15 residues. V lost 0 bases and J 5 bases, leaving 13 bases between the germline ends. In DNA, the CDR3 is TGTGCCAGCAGCTTAGCCCAGACTCAGCTCGAGACCCAGTACTTC. This codes for CASSLAQTQLETQYF. Supplemented by reference TRBV7-9 and TRBJ2-5, the full variable domain reads DTGVSQNPRHKITKRGQNVTFRCDPISEHNRLYWYRQTLGQGPEFLTYFQNEAQLEKSRLLSDRFSAERPKGSFSTLEIQRTEQGDSAMYLCASSLAQTQLETQYFGPGTRLLVL.

For this clone: The same CDR3 also results from other DNA sequences found in this sample. The chain is built from TRBV6-5 and TRBJ2-5; no clear D. The V gene lost 0 bases and the J gene lost 5 bases, with 4 bases spanning the gap. In germline, CDR1 is MNHEY, CDR2 SVGAGI. The CDR3 is 12 residues long. CDR3 sequence: CASSYSGETQYF. CDR3 coding DNA: TGTGCCAGCAGTTACTCCGGGGAGACCCAGTACTTC.

The chain couples TRBV6-6 to TRBJ1-3; possible D gene TRBD1, 6 bases. Trimming removed 6 bases at V and 0 bases at J, with 15 bases between. CDR1 is MNHNY, CDR2 SVGAGI, per germline (reference sequence). This CDR3 has 16 residues. The CDR3 DNA sequence: TGTGCCAGCAGGCCCAGGGGCCTTTTCTCTGGAAACACCATATATTTT. This codes for CASRPRGLFSGNTIYF.

This clone is a singleton in its sample. This rearrangement joins TRBV6-5 to TRBJ1-2, with D tentatively TRBD1 (6 bases). Per the germline V gene, CDR1 is MNHEY and CDR2 is SVGAGI. Between the trimmed V and J ends, which lost 0 bases and 2 bases, there was a span of 13 bases. The CDR3 has 16 amino acids. In nucleotides, the CDR3 is TGTGCCAGCAGTTACTCGAGGACAGCTTCCAACTATGGCTACACCTTC. Protein product: CASSYSRTASNYGYTF.

This chain uses TRBV5-5 with TRBJ1-1; TRBD1 matches 7 bases. V gave up 4 bases and J gave up 0 bases; unmatched junction bases: 6. There are 15 residues in the CDR3. Germline assignment: CDR1 SGHKS and CDR2 YYEKEE (reference sequence). The CDR3 DNA sequence: TGTGCCAGCAGCCCTCGACAGGGACTGAACACTGAAGCTTTCTTT. Residues: CASSPRQGLNTEAFF.

This clone has only one observation. This chain links TRBV5-1 with TRBJ2-7; tentative D call: TRBD1 (6 bases). The V end was cut by 4 bases, the J end by 5 bases, with 10 bases between. The CDR3 loop spans 12 amino acids. Germline V gene data show CDR1 as SGHRS and CDR2 as YFSETQ. CDR3 coding DNA: TGCGCCAGCAGCCTAACAGGGAACGAGCAGTACTTC. Translated, it gives CASSLTGNEQYF.

This clone was counted a few times. The chain joins TRBV3-1 (or the pseudogene TRBV3-2) to TRBJ2-2, with 9 bases matching TRBD2. J gave up 11 bases and V 0 bases, and 10 bases lay outside the gene matches. Germline loops: CDR1 LGHDT, CDR2 YNNKEL (reference sequence). There are 16 residues in the CDR3. The CDR3 spells CASSQERGGSFGELFF. The CDR3 DNA follows: TGTGCCAGCAGCCAAGAGCGGGGGGGCAGCTTCGGAGAGCTGTTTTTT.

This clone was seen once. The DNA of the CDR3 is TGCGCCACCAAAGGAGGATCACCCCTCCACTTT. Its protein product is CATKGGSPLHF. This chain connects TRBV10-2 to TRBJ1-6, with D uncertain. Germline V CDR1 and CDR2: WSHSY, SAAADI. The CDR3 covers 11 residues. With 10 bases removed from V and 10 bases from J, the gap between germline ends came to 11 bases.

Here the CDR3 DNA reads TGTGCCAGTTCGGGGGGGATGAACACTGAAGCTTTCTTT. Its protein is CASSGGMNTEAFF. The chain couples TRBV19 to TRBJ1-1; D is perhaps TRBD1 (5 bases). The CDR3 is made up of 13 amino acids. Trimming cost V 8 bases and J 0 bases, with 10 bases left between them. Germline V lookup: CDR1 LNHDA, CDR2 SQIVND (reference sequence). Full variable domain (remainder filled in from reference TRBV19 and TRBJ1-1): DGGITQSPKYLFRKEGQNVTLSCEQNLNHDAMYWYRQDPGQGLRLIYYSQIVNDFQKGDIAEGYSVSREKKESFPLTVTSAQKNPTAFYLCASSGGMNTEAFFGQGTRLTVV.

V is TRBV28 and J is TRBJ2-7, with 9 bases identical to TRBD1. CDR3 length: 14 residues. Per germline, CDR1 MDHEN and CDR2 SYDVKM. The V segment lost 5 bases and the J segment 6 bases; nucleotides outside the gene matches: 8. CDR3 amino acids: CASSTGQGIREQYF. CDR3 bases: TGTGCCAGCAGTACGGGACAGGGTATACGCGAGCAGTACTTC.